This T cell receptor (beta chain) was identified in a study of blood T cell repertoires in COVID-19. This table comes from immunoSEQ multiplex PCR, and its TCRdb copy is limited to in-frame clones, with some not included. This table has around 100,000 clones, approximately 87% appearing once. This sequence was found in a human donor in a cohort sampled during active COVID-19. The sample consisted of peripheral blood.

This chain's CDR3 is CSASPGANYGYTF. The DNA for the CDR3 is TGCAGTGCTAGTCCCGGGGCTAACTATGGCTACACCTTC. The chain combines TRBV20-1 with TRBJ1-2; D gene unclear. Per the germline V gene, CDR1 is DFQATT and CDR2 is SNEGSKA (reference sequence). The CDR3 is 13 amino acids. Trimming pared 3 bases from V and 0 bases from J, leaving 8 bases between.